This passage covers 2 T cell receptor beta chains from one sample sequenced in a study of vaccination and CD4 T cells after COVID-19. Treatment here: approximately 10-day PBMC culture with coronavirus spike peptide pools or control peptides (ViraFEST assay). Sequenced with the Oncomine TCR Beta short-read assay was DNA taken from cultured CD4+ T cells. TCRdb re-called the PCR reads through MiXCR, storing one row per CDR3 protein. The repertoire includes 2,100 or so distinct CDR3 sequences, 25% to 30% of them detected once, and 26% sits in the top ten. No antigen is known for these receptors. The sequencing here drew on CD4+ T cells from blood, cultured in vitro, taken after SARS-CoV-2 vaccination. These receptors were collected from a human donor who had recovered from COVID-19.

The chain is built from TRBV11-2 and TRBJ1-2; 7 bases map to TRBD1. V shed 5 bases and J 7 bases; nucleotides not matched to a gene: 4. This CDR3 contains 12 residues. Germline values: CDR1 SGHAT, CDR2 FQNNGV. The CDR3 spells CASSARDSGYTF. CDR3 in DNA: TGTGCCAGCAGCGCCCGGGACAGTGGCTACACCTTC.

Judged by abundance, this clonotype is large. CDR3 sequence reads: CASSHFSTDTQYF. The CDR3 DNA is TGTGCCAGCAGCCACTTTAGCACAGATACGCAGTATTTT. The rearrangement links TRBV7-9 to TRBJ2-3; D is uncertain. The CDR3 consists of 13 residues. Germline V gene sequence: CDR1 SEHNR, CDR2 FQNEAQ (reference sequence). V was trimmed by 5 bases and J by 0 bases, leaving 6 bases between them.